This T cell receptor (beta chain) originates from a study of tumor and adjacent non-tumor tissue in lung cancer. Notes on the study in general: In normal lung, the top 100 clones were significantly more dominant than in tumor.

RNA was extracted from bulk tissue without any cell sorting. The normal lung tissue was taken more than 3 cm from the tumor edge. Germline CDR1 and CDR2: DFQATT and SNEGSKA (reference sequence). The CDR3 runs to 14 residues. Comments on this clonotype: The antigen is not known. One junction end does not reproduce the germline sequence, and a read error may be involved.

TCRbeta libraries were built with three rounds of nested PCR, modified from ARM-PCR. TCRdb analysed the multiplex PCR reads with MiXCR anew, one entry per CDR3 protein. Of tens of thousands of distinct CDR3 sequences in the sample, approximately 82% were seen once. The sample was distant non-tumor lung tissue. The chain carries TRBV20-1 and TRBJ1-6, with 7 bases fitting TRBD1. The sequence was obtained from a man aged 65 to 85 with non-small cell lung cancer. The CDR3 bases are TGCAGTGCTAGTAGTCAGGGGGATAATTCAACCCTCCACTTT. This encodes CSASSQGDNSTLHF.